This paragraph reports one T cell receptor beta chain. Antigen unknown. Using genomic DNA as the template, TCR beta VDJ and CDR3 profiling was carried out. TCRdb redid the calling of the reads with MiXCR, one entry per CDR3 protein. The sample has some 42,000 distinct CDR3 sequences, 68% seen once; the top ten hold 20% to 30%. The CDR3 totals 13 residues. Germline values: CDR1 SEHNR, CDR2 FQNEAQ (reference sequence). With 2 bases removed from V and 8 bases from J, the gap between germline ends came to 10 bases. The source of the sample is a study of CD8+CD57+ T cells in acquired aplastic anemia. Looking at the study overall: Mean DNA quantity obtained from sorted CD4+ and CD8+ cells was 3 to 4 ug.

Findings and limits, study-wide: Found in both controls and patients were around 29 CD8+ CDR3 sequences.

The sequenced material came from sorted CD4+, CD8+, or CD8+CD57+ T cells (not recorded which) from PBMCs. V and J are TRBV7-9 and TRBJ2-1; D unclear. This TCR was recovered from a human donor in good health, serving as a control. The CDR3 bases are TGTGCCAGCAGCTTAATAGGGATCGATGAGCAGTTCTTC. Its translation: CASSLIGIDEQFF.